This T cell receptor beta chain stems from a study of cytomegalovirus exposure and HLA in healthy donors. Study in general: Genetic ancestry analysis placed approximately 78% of the roughly 400 donors that were genotyped in the Caucasian-associated cluster. Regarding the study as a whole: The authors reported that TCR beta sequences could predict HLA-A and HLA-B alleles. These predictions were accurate for most subjects in the first cohort. According to an earlier analysis, most TCR beta V segments yielded productive rearrangements about 87% or about 30% of the time.

Primers included in the PCR were 60 Vbeta and 13 Jbeta primers. Sequencing was performed with immunoSEQ multiplex PCR; in TCRdb, only in-frame clones are kept and a portion is missing. The sample holds about 210,000 clones, around 79% seen once. Details on this clone: Its antigen is undetermined.

V shed 7 bases and J shed 9 bases, with 18 bases lying between them. Per germline, CDR1 MDHEN and CDR2 SYDVKM. This CDR3 is built from 13 residues. This clonotype originated in a male donor in good health and CMV-seronegative. The V and J genes are TRBV28 and TRBJ2-5; no clear D. Sequencing was performed on PBMCs. The CDR3 DNA follows: TGTGCCAGCACCACCCCACTATGGCAAGCCCAGTACTTC. Encoded protein: CASTTPLWQAQYF. The full variable domain, with the rest looked up from reference TRBV28 and TRBJ2-5, is DVKVTQSSRYLVKRTGEKVFLECVQDMDHENMFWYRQDPGLGLRLIYFSYDVKMKEKGDIPEGYSVSREKKERFSLILESASTNQTSMYLCASTTPLWQAQYFGPGTRLLVL.